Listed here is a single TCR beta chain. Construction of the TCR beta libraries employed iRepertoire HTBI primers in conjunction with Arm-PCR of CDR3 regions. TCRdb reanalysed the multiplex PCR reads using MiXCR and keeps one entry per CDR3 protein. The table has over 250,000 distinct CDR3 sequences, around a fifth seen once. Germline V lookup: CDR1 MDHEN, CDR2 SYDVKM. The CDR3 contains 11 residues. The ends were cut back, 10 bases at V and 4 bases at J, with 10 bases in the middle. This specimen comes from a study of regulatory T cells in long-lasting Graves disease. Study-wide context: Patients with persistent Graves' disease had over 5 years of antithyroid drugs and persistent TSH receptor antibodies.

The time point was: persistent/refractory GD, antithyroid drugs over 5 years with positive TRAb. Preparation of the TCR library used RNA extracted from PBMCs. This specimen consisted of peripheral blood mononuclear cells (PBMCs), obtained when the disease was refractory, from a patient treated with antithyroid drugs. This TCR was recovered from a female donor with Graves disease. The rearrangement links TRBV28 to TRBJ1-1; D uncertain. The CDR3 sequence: CATRRATEAFF. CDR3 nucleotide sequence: TGTGCCACCAGGAGGGCCACTGAAGCTTTCTTT. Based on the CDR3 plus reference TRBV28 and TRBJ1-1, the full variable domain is DVKVTQSSRYLVKRTGEKVFLECVQDMDHENMFWYRQDPGLGLRLIYFSYDVKMKEKGDIPEGYSVSREKKERFSLILESASTNQTSMYLCATRRATEAFFGQGTRLTVV.